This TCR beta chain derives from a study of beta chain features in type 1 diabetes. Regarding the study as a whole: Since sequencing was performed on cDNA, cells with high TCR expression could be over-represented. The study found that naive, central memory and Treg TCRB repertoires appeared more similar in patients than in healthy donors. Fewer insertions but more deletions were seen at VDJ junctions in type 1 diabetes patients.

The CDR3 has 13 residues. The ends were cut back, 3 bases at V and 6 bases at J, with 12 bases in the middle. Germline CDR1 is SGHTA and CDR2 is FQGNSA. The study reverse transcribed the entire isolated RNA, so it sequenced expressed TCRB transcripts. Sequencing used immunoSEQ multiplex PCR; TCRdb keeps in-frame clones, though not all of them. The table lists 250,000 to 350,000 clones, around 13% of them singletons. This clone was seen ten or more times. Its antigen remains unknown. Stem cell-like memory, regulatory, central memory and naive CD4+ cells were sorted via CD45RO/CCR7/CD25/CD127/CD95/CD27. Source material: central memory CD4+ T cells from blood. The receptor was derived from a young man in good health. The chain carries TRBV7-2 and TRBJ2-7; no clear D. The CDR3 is CASSLGSPGEQYF. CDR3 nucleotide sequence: TGTGCCAGCAGCTTGGGTAGTCCGGGCGAGCAGTACTTC. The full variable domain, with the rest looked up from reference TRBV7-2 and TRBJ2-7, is GAGVSQSPSNKVTEKGKDVELRCDPISGHTALYWYRQSLGQGLEFLIYFQGNSAPDKSGLPSDRFSAERTGGSVSTLTIQRTQQEDSAVYLCASSLGSPGEQYFGPGTRLTVT.